A selection of T cell receptor beta chains follows, all from one sample in a study of shared clonotypes between healthy human individuals. Assay used: immunoSEQ multiplex PCR; TCRdb lists only in-frame clones, some missing. The table lists 660,000 or so clones, 95% to 96% of them singletons. Material for sequencing was naive CD8+ T cells sorted from blood. These receptors all come from a woman in her 30s in good health. Both conserved end residues are part of each CDR3. Each record gives: clone size, J gene, D gene, V gene, CDR3 DNA, CDR3 protein. A D gene is named only where the DNA matches it firmly. Expanded clones get a size class; other rows say once, few or many, or leave the size out.

. | TRBJ2-7 | . | TRBV27 | TGTGCCAGCAGTTTATCGGGGGACCTCATCTCCTACGAGCAGTACTTC | CASSLSGDLISYEQYF
. | TRBJ1-2 | . | TRBV28 | TGTGCCAGCAGTTTCGAATTGGGGCTGGCTGGCTACACCTTC | CASSFELGLAGYTF
. | TRBJ2-7 | TRBD2 | TRBV9 | TGTGCCAGCAGCATTAGCGGGAGAACGATCGACGAGCAGTACTTC | CASSISGRTIDEQYF
. | TRBJ1-5 | . | TRBV28 | TGTGCCAGCAGTTTATTGGGGGGGGACACTTATAGCAATCAGCCCCAGCATTTT | CASSLLGGDTYSNQPQHF
. | TRBJ2-2 | . | TRBV7-9 | TGTGCCGACCCGGGGTCCGTCACGAACACCGGGGAGCTGTTTTTT | CADPGSVTNTGELFF
. | TRBJ2-7 | . | TRBV4-1 | TGCGCCAGCAGCCAAGATTGGGGCCGGGCCCTCTACGAGCAGTACTTC | CASSQDWGRALYEQYF
. | TRBJ1-1 | . | TRBV10-3 | TGTGCCATCAGTGATAGTTACGGGATGAACACTGAAGCTTTCTTT | CAISDSYGMNTEAFF
. | TRBJ2-3 | . | TRBV7-9 | TGTGCCAGCAGCCCGGGTGGTACAGATACGCAGTATTTT | CASSPGGTDTQYF
. | TRBJ1-5 | TRBD1 | TRBV4-1 | TGCGCCAGCAGCCAGGGACAGTATAGCAATCAGCCCCAGCATTTT | CASSQGQYSNQPQHF
. | TRBJ2-5 | TRBD2 | TRBV11-2 | TGTGCCAGCAGCTTAGGAACGGGACTAGGGCAAGAGACCCAGTACTTC | CASSLGTGLGQETQYF
. | TRBJ2-5 | . | TRBV12-5 | TGTGCTTGTGGGGACGGGATGCAAGAGACCCAGTACTTC | CACGDGMQETQYF
. | TRBJ2-3 | TRBD2 | TRBV13 | TGTGCCAGCAGTACTCTAGCGGGAGGGACTAGCACAGATACGCAGTATTTT | CASSTLAGGTSTDTQYF
. | TRBJ1-2 | TRBD1 | TRBV4-1 | TGCGCCAGCAAGGCCGGGACAGCGAACTATGGCTACACCTTC | CASKAGTANYGYTF
. | TRBJ1-2 | . | TRBV14 | TGTGCCAGCAGTTCTACGATAAACTATGGCTACACCTTC | CASSSTINYGYTF
. | TRBJ2-7 | . | TRBV4-2 | TGTGCCAGCAGCCAAGAACCCGGGACTGAATTCTACGAGCAGTACTTC | CASSQEPGTEFYEQYF
. | TRBJ2-3 | . | TRBV7-6 | TGTGCCAGCAGCTTACGAGGCGGAGGAATGACTCGCCGCACAGATACGCAGTATTTT | CASSLRGGGMTRRTDTQYF
. | TRBJ2-1 | . | TRBV7-6 | TGTGCCAGCAGCTTAGCATATTACAATGAGCAGTTCTTC | CASSLAYYNEQFF
. | TRBJ2-1 | . | TRBV7-9 | TGTGCCAGCAGCTCCCCGGGCAATGAGCAGTTCTTC | CASSSPGNEQFF
. | TRBJ2-7 | . | TRBV4-1 | TGCGCCAGCAGCCAAGGAGGCTACGAGCAGTACTTC | CASSQGGYEQYF
. | TRBJ2-7 | TRBD1 | TRBV19 | TGTGCCAGTCGAGACAGGGGGTGGACCTACGAGCAGTACTTC | CASRDRGWTYEQYF
. | TRBJ2-7 | . | TRBV27 | TGTGCCAGCGGATTTACAGGGAGGCTGGACGAGCAGTACTTC | CASGFTGRLDEQYF
. | TRBJ2-1 | . | TRBV28 | TGTGCCAGCAGTTTAAGTAGCGCGAGCTCCTACAATGAGCAGTTCTTC | CASSLSSASSYNEQFF
. | TRBJ1-1 | . | TRBV2 | TGTGCCAGCAAAGAGGGCCAGGAAGCTTTCTTT | CASKEGQEAFF
. | TRBJ2-1 | TRBD2 | TRBV4-1 | TGCGCCAGCAGCCAAGGACTAGCGGGAGCCAATGAGCAGTTCTTC | CASSQGLAGANEQFF
. | TRBJ2-7 | . | TRBV4-1 | TGCGCCAGCAGCCAAGCTGTCGGGAGTTATAGCGAGCAGTACTTC | CASSQAVGSYSEQYF
. | TRBJ2-7 | TRBD1 | TRBV4-2 | TGTGCCAGCAGTCTTACAAGGACAGGGGGCAACGAGCAGTACTTC | CASSLTRTGGNEQYF
once | TRBJ1-3 | . | TRBV28 | TGTGCCAGCAGCTCAACTGCCTCCTCTGGAAACACCATATATTTT | CASSSTASSGNTIYF
. | TRBJ2-7 | . | TRBV6-4 | TGTGCCAGCAAATTCGACAGTTTAGACGAGCAGTACTTC | CASKFDSLDEQYF
. | TRBJ2-7 | . | TRBV5-1 | TGCGCCAGCAGCCTCACCGGGACTCCCGTGAACGAGCAGTACTTC | CASSLTGTPVNEQYF
. | TRBJ2-7 | . | TRBV6-5 | TGTGCCAGCAGTAACCCATCCCGAGGGTACGAGCAGTACTTC | CASSNPSRGYEQYF
. | TRBJ1-4 | . | TRBV9 | TGTGCCAGCAGCGTCACAGGGATGGGAGAAAAACTGTTTTTT | CASSVTGMGEKLFF
. | TRBJ2-5 | TRBD2 | TRBV6-5 | TGTGCCAGCAGTAGGTACAGCGGGATAGGGGAGACCCAGTACTTC | CASSRYSGIGETQYF
. | TRBJ2-2 | TRBD2 | TRBV27 | TGTGCCAGCAGTTATGTCAGACTAGCGGGAGTCGACACCGGGGAGCTGTTTTTT | CASSYVRLAGVDTGELFF
. | TRBJ2-7 | . | TRBV7-9 | TGTGCCAGCAGCCTGGGCTCCTACGAGCAGTACTTC | CASSLGSYEQYF
. | TRBJ1-4 | TRBD1 | TRBV9 | TGTGCCAGCAGCGGCCGGACAGGGGATGATGAAAAACTGTTTTTT | CASSGRTGDDEKLFF
. | TRBJ2-1 | TRBD2 | TRBV19 | TGTGCCAGTAATCCGGGGGGGTACTACAATGAGCAGTTCTTC | CASNPGGYYNEQFF
. | TRBJ1-3 | . | TRBV4-2 | TGTGCCAGCAGCCAAGATCACTCACAGGCGAACTCTGGAAACACCATATATTTT | CASSQDHSQANSGNTIYF
. | TRBJ2-7 | TRBD1 | TRBV9 | TGTGCCAGCACCCTAGCTGGAGGTTGGGACAGGGGGCGGTGGGAGCAGTACTTC | CASTLAGGWDRGRWEQYF
. | TRBJ1-2 | . | TRBV28 | TGTGCCAGCAAGGCCTATGGCGGCTACACCTTC | CASKAYGGYTF
once | TRBJ2-3 | TRBD2 | TRBV9 | TGTGCCAGCAGCGGCGGGACTAGCGGGAGTCCCGACACAGATACGCAGTATTTT | CASSGGTSGSPDTDTQYF
. | TRBJ1-4 | . | TRBV7-6 | TGTGCCAGCAGCCCTACGCCAGGGGTTGCTGAAAAACTGTTTTTT | CASSPTPGVAEKLFF
. | TRBJ1-1 | . | TRBV13 | TGTGCCAGCAGCTTAGGACAGGTACGGGGCGCGTCGAACACTGAAGCTTTCTTT | CASSLGQVRGASNTEAFF
. | TRBJ2-7 | . | TRBV6-5 | TGTGCCAGCAGCAATCGGATATCCTACGAGCAGTACTTC | CASSNRISYEQYF
. | TRBJ2-7 | TRBD2 | TRBV6-5 | TGTGCCAGCAGACGACTAGCGGGAGCATTTAACGAGCAGTACTTC | CASRRLAGAFNEQYF
. | TRBJ2-1 | . | TRBV9 | TGTGCCAGCAGCGGTGAGCTCCAGTTCTTC | CASSGELQFF
. | TRBJ2-5 | . | TRBV5-6 | TGTGCCAGCAGCTTGACCGGGCTTGAAGAGACCCAGTACTTC | CASSLTGLEETQYF
. | TRBJ2-7 | . | TRBV28 | TGTGCCAGCAGTCATCGGTTTGGAGCCTACGAGCAGTACTTC | CASSHRFGAYEQYF
. | TRBJ1-3 | TRBD1 | TRBV5-1 | TGCGCCAGCAGCCCGGACAGGCGGACAGGAAACACCATATATTTT | CASSPDRRTGNTIYF
. | TRBJ2-7 | TRBD2 | TRBV6-5 | TGTGCCAGCAGGATAGGCGGGAGTTCCTTGGGGGAGCAGTACTTC | CASRIGGSSLGEQYF
. | TRBJ2-3 | TRBD2 | TRBV15 | TGTGCCACCAGCACCCGAGCGGGAGGCCGGGGAGATACGCAGTATTTT | CATSTRAGGRGDTQYF
. | TRBJ2-3 | . | TRBV11-2 | TGTGCCAGCAGCTTAGTCCTACGAGGGCCCCGATCCGATACGCAGTATTTT | CASSLVLRGPRSDTQYF
. | TRBJ1-1 | . | TRBV28 | TGTGCCAGCAGTTTCTCAGAACGACAGAACACTGAAGCTTTCTTT | CASSFSERQNTEAFF
. | TRBJ2-5 | . | TRBV11-2 | TGTGCCAGCAGCTTAAAAGCAGGGGAGGGAGAGACCCAGTACTTC | CASSLKAGEGETQYF
. | TRBJ2-7 | . | TRBV5-4 | TGTGCCAGCAGCTTGGGTGCCGTCGAGCAGTACTTC | CASSLGAVEQYF
. | TRBJ2-1 | . | TRBV6-6 | TGTGCCAGCAGTTTAGGGATACAGAGCTCCTACAATGAGCAGTTCTTC | CASSLGIQSSYNEQFF
. | TRBJ1-1 | . | TRBV6-5 | TGTGCCAGCAGTTGGGGGGTGGGCACTGAAGCTTTCTTT | CASSWGVGTEAFF
. | TRBJ2-2 | . | TRBV7-2 | TGTGCCAGCAGCCTGGCCGGTAAGGTCGGGGAGCTGTTTTTT | CASSLAGKVGELFF
. | TRBJ2-7 | TRBD2 | TRBV27 | TGTGCCAGCAGTGAACTAGCGGGAGCGCCGGAGCAGTACTTC | CASSELAGAPEQYF
. | TRBJ2-7 | . | TRBV4-1 | TGCGCCAGCAGCTTCAGAATTGGGGGTGATGTGGCCTACGAGCAGTACTTC | CASSFRIGGDVAYEQYF
. | TRBJ2-1 | TRBD2 | TRBV6-1 | TGTGCCAGCAGTGGAGCCGGGACTAGCGGCAATGAGCAGTTCTTC | CASSGAGTSGNEQFF